This TCR beta chain was found in a study of molecular identifiers for immune sequencing clone quantification (dated by TCRdb to the late 2010s). General notes on the study: For a replicate experiment, the RNA from either about 20,000 or 100,000 naive CD8 T cells was divided into five aliquots, and four of those aliquots went on to sequencing. This methods study benchmarked molecular-identifier clustering-based TCR repertoire sequencing (MIDCIRS) and TCR RNA copy counting, using CD8 T cells to do so. Broader findings and caveats from the paper: Clones above 20 RNA copies held over 98% of molecules in CMV-specific effector cells but under 1% in naive cells. Without barcode sub-clustering, chimeric consensus sequences inflated TCR diversity; chimeras reached as high as 47%. The naive libraries included spiked-in Jurkat TCR RNA (more than nine copies' worth), and this Jurkat TCR RNA is not part of the donor repertoire. About 2.9 recovered TCR RNA copies per cell were obtained by modeling, versus approximately 9 by digital PCR, implying a capture efficiency of 30% to 35%. Highly expanded clone sizes could be underestimated because identical TCR molecules may share a barcode. Even against a background of one million naive CD8 T cells, spiked-in Jurkat TCR RNA amounting to a single cell's worth was reported to be detectable.

The CDR3 runs 13 amino acids, cysteine and phenylalanine included. The DNA shown is the 39-base CDR3, in frame from base 1. Looking up the germline V gene yields CDR1 MNHEY and CDR2 SVGAGI. Comment on this clonotype: It has no known antigen specificity. A read error may produce the germline difference seen at one junction end.

The library was generated by PCR. The instrument was a NextSeq 500. Preparation of bulk TCR libraries followed a previously described approach, with the TCR primers listed in Table S5. Purification of total RNA was performed with the Qiagen AllPrep DNA/RNA kit. Before analysis, reads from multiple sequencing runs of one library were combined. The original pipeline was this. Reads were retained only if an exact TCR constant sequence was present, and the retained reads were trimmed to 150 nt and grouped according to their 12-nt molecular barcodes. Reads within each barcode group were sub-clustered using a 15% Levenshtein threshold, and quality-weighted consensus sequences were constructed for each RNA molecule. Non-functional sequences were filtered out, along with any lower-count sequence sitting one edit away from another sequence. On the basis of fitting two negative binomial distributions, barcode sub-clusters with fewer than 20% of the maximum read count were discarded. TCRdb reworked the public reads: Q25 trimming with fastp, MiXCR clone assembly, productive beta chains retained. Each entry is one CDR3 protein sequence, shown with its most common DNA and genes. V and J calls and clone size were set by TCRdb, not the authors. This sample holds roughly 320,000 distinct CDR3 sequences; under 25% were observed only once. Of the sample, 0.65% to 0.75% is held by the ten largest clones.

Libraries of naive CD8 T cells were built from anywhere between roughly 17,000 and 1,000,000 sorted cells, with 10%, 30% or 50% of the purified RNA used. Naive CD8 T cells, defined as CD8+CD4-CCR7+CD45RA+, were FACS-sorted into RLT Plus buffer on a BD FACSAria II. Detection sensitivity was tested by spiking Jurkat RNA equal to approximately 9 TCR copies' worth into samples containing about 20,000-1,100,000 naive CD8 T cells. CD8 T cells were enriched using RosetteSep CD8+ T Cell Enrichment Cocktail and Ficoll-Paque, and the enriched cells then underwent ACK red cell lysis. The source material was naive CD8+ T cells from blood, with Jurkat cell RNA spiked in. The cell subset or site label on this specimen signifies: FACS-sorted CD8+CD4-CCR7+CD45RA+ naive T cells. The V and J genes are TRBV6-5 and TRBJ1-5; TRBD1 is a weak D gene call, 5 bases matching. The origin of this receptor is a human donor in good health. Some libraries in this study had Jurkat cell RNA spiked in. The DNA sequence is given as TGCGACAGCAGTTACGGCAATTATCAGCCCCAGCATTTT. Protein translation: CDSSYGNYQPQHF.